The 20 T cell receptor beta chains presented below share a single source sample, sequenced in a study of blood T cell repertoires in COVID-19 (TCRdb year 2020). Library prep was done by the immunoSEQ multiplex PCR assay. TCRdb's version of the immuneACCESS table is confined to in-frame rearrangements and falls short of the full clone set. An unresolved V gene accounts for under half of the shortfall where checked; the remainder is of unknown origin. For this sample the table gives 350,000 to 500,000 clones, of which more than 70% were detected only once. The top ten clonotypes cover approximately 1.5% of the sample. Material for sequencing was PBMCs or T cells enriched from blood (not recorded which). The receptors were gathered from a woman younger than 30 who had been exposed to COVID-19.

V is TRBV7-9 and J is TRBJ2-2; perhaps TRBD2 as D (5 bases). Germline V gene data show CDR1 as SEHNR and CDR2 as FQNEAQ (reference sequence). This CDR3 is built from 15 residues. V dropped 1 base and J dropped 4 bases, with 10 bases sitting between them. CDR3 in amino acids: CASSLGRGSTGELFF. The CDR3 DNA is TGTGCCAGCAGCTTAGGACGGGGTAGCACCGGGGAGCTGTTTTTT. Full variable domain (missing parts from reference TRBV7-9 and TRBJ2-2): DTGVSQNPRHKITKRGQNVTFRCDPISEHNRLYWYRQTLGQGPEFLTYFQNEAQLEKSRLLSDRFSAERPKGSFSTLEIQRTEQGDSAMYLCASSLGRGSTGELFFGEGSRLTVL.

CDR3 sequence reads: CATSDSARDFEKLFF. CDR3 nucleotide sequence: TGTGCCACCAGTGATTCCGCCAGGGACTTTGAAAAACTGTTTTTT. The genes are TRBV24-1 and TRBJ1-4; possibly TRBD1 for D (5 bases). V was shortened by 2 bases and J by 7 bases, with 13 bases between the two germline ends. CDR3 length: 15 residues. The V gene's germline CDR1 is KGHDR and CDR2 SFDVKD.

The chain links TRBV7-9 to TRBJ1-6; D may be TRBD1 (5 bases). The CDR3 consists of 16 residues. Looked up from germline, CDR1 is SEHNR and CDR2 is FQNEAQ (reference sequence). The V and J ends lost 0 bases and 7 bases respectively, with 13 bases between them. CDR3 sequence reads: CASSLAQGLGNSPLHF. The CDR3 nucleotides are TGTGCCAGCAGCTTAGCCCAGGGCCTTGGCAATTCACCCCTCCACTTT.

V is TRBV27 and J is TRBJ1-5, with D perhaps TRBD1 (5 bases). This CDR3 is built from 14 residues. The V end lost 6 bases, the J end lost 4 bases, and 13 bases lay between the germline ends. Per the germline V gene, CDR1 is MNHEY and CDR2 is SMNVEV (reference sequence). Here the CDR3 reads CASSSGLLNQPQHF. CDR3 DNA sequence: TGTGCCAGCAGCTCGGGACTTCTGAATCAGCCCCAGCATTTT.

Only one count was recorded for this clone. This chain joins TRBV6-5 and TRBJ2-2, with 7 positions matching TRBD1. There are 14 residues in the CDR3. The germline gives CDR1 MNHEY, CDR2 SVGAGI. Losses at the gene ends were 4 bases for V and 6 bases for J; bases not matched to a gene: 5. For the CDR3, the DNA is TGTGCCAGCAGTTCCCCGACAGGGTCCGGGGAGCTGTTTTTT. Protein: CASSSPTGSGELFF.

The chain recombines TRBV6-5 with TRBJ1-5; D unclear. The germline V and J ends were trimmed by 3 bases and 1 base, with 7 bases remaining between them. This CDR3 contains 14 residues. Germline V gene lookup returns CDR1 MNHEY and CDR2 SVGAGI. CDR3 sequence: CASSYGGSNQPQHF. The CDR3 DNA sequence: TGTGCCAGCAGTTATGGAGGGAGCAATCAGCCCCAGCATTTT.

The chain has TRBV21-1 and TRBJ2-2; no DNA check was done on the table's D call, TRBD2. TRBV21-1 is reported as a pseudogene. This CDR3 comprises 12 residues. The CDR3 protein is CAVSRGTGELFF. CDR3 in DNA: TGTGCCGTCTCCCGGGGGACCGGGGAGCTGTTTTTT.

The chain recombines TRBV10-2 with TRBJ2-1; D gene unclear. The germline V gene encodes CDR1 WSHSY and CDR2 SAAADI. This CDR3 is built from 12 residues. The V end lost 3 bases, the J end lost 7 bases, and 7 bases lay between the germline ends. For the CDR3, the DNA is TGCGCCAGCAGTGATCTTATGAATGAGCAGTTCTTC. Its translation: CASSDLMNEQFF.

DNA for the CDR3: TGTGCCAGCAGTTTATCCCTCCCCTATGCGCCCCAGCATTTT. Encoded protein: CASSLSLPYAPQHF. This rearrangement joins TRBV28 to TRBJ1-5; no clear D gene. V lost 1 base and J 9 bases, leaving 13 bases between the germline ends. CDR1 and CDR2 (germline): MDHEN, SYDVKM. The CDR3 is 14 residues long.

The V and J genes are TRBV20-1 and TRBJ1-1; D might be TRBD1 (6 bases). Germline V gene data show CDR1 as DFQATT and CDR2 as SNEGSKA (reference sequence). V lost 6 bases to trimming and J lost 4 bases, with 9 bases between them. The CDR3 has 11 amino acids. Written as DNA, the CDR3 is TGCAGTGCGATAGGGGGCACTGAAGCTTTCTTT. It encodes CSAIGGTEAFF.

The CDR3 sequence is CASSGQGSDEQFF. CDR3 coding DNA: TGTGCCAGCTCCGGACAGGGTAGCGATGAGCAGTTCTTC. The chain carries TRBV18 and TRBJ2-1; 8 bases are shared with TRBD1. The germline V gene has CDR1 KGHSH and CDR2 LQKENI. The CDR3 has 13 amino acids. Trimming took 6 bases from V and 8 from J; bases not matched to a gene: 6. The full variable domain, its missing parts supplied by reference TRBV18 and TRBJ2-1, is NAGVMQNPRHLVRRRGQEARLRCSPMKGHSHVYWYRQLPEEGLKFMVYLQKENIIDESGMPKERFSAEFPKEGPSILRIQQVVRGDSAAYFCASSGQGSDEQFFGPGTRLTVL.

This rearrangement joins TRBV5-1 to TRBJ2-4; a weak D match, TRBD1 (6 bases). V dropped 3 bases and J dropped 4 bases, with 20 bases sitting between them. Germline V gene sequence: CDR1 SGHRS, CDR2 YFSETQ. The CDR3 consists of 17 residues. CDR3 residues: CASSWRGLDSLKNIQYF. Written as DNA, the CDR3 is TGCGCCAGCAGCTGGAGAGGCCTGGACAGCCTAAAAAACATTCAGTACTTC.

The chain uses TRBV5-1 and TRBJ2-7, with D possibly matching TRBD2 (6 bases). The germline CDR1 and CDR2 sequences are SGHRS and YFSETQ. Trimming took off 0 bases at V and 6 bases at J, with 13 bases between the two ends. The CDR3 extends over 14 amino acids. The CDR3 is CASSLVIGSGEQYF. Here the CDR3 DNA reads TGCGCCAGCAGCTTGGTAATCGGGAGTGGCGAGCAGTACTTC. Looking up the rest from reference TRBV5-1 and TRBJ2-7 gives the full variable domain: KAGVTQTPRYLIKTRGQQVTLSCSPISGHRSVSWYQQTPGQGLQFLFEYFSETQRNKGNFPGRFSGRQFSNSRSEMNVSTLELGDSALYLCASSLVIGSGEQYFGPGTRLTVT.

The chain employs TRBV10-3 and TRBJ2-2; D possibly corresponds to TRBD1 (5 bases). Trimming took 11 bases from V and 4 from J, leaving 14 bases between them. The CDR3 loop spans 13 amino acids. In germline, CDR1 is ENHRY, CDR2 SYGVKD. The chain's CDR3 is CAAGPRGTGELFF. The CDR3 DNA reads TGTGCCGCCGGGCCTAGGGGCACCGGGGAGCTGTTTTTT.

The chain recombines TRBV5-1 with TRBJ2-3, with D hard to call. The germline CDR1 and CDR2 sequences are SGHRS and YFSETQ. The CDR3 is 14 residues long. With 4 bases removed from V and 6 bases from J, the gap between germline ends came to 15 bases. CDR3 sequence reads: CASSPLFLQDTQYF. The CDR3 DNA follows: TGCGCCAGCAGCCCGCTTTTCCTACAGGATACGCAGTATTTT.

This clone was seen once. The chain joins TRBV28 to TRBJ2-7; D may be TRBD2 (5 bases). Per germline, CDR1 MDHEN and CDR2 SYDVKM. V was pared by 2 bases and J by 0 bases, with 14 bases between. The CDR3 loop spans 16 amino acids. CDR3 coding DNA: TGTGCCAGCAGTTTAGGCGGTAGCGCGAGCTCCTACGAGCAGTACTTC. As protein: CASSLGGSASSYEQYF.

CDR3 protein: CASSLAGGGNEQFF. CDR3 coding DNA: TGTGCCAGCAGCTTAGCGGGAGGGGGCAATGAGCAGTTCTTC. The rearrangement links TRBV7-8 to TRBJ2-1; D might be TRBD2 (7 bases). Germline CDR1 and CDR2: SGHVS and FQNEAQ. This CDR3 has 14 residues. Between the trimmed V and J ends, which lost 0 bases and 6 bases, there was a span of 9 bases.

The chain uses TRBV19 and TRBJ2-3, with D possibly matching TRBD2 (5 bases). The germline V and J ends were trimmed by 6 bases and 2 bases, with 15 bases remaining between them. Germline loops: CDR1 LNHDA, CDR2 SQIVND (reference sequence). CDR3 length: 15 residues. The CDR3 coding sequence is TGTGCCAGTAGATATTCCTTAGCGTACACAGATACGCAGTATTTT. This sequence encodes CASRYSLAYTDTQYF.

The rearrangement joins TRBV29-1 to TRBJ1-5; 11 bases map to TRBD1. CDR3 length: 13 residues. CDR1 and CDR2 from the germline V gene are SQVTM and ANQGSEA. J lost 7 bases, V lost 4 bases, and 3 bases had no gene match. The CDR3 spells CSVGTGGGQPQHF. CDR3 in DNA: TGCAGCGTTGGGACAGGGGGCGGGCAGCCCCAGCATTTT.

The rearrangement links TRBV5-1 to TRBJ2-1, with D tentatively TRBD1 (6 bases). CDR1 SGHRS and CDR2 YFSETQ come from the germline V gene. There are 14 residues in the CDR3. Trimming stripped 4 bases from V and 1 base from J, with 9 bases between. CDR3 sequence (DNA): TGCGCCAGCAGCGATGGACAGTCCTACAATGAGCAGTTCTTC. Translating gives CASSDGQSYNEQFF.